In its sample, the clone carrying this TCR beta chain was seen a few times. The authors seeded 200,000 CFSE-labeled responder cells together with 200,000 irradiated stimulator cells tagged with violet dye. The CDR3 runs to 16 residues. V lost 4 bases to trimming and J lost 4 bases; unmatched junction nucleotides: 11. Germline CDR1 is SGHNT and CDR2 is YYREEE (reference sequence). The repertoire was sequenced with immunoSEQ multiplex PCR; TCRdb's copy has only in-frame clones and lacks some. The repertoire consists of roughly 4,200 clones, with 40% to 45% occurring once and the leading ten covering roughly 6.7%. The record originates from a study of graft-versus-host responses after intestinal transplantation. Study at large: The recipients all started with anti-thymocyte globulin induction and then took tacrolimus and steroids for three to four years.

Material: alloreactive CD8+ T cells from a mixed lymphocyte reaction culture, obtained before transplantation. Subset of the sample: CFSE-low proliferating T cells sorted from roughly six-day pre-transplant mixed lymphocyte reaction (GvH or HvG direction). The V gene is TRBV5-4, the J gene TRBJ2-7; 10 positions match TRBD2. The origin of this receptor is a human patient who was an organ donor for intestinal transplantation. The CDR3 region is CASSQDLAGATYEQYF. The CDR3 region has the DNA TGTGCCAGCAGCCAAGATCTAGCGGGAGCTACATACGAGCAGTACTTC.